The source of this T cell receptor beta chain is a study of shared clonotypes between healthy human individuals. Study findings and constraints: It was expected that sequencing depth would affect clonotype sharing among donors.

The naive CD8 population came from CD45RO-negative cells selected for CCR7, without terminally differentiated effector memory CD45RA+ cells. Note on this clone: The antigen is not known.

Losses at the gene ends were 0 bases for V and 2 bases for J; bases not matched to a gene: 18. This CDR3 region has 19 residues. Germline V CDR1 and CDR2: SQVTM, ANQGSEA. The sorted-subset replicate PCRs were given around 0.2 ug DNA, which is tens of thousands of T cell genomes. Sequencing used immunoSEQ multiplex PCR; TCRdb keeps in-frame clones, though not all of them. The repertoire includes roughly 2.1 million clones, 90% to 95% of them detected once, and around 1.7% sits in the top ten. Source material: naive CD8+ T cells from PBMCs. The chain uses TRBV29-1 and TRBJ1-2; 7 bases map to TRBD1. The sequence derives from a man between 18 and 29 years old in good health. Some clones in this sample may be carry-over from other donors' samples. The DNA of the CDR3 is TGCAGCGTTGAAGATTGGGATAGACAGGGTGAAGGTATAAACTATGGCTACACCTTC. It translates to CSVEDWDRQGEGINYGYTF.